The 26 T cell receptor beta chains reported below all come from one sample, sequenced in a study of shared clonotypes between healthy human individuals (dated by TCRdb to the early 2020s). Library preparation was by the immunoSEQ multiplex PCR assay. TCRdb carries this immuneACCESS record with in-frame sequences only. Its versions omit some clonotypes, under half of them owing to an unresolved V gene in the studies checked, with the rest unexplained. In all, the sample holds fewer than 1.4 million clones, and about 80% of those were seen once. The ten largest clones capture 0.55% to 0.7% of the sample. Source material: memory CD4+ T cells from PBMCs. According to the study, the label for this sample's cell subset or site signals: CD45RA-negative fraction. These receptors came from a man younger than 35 in good health. Some clones in this sample may be carry-over from other donors' samples.

The rearrangement links TRBV7-8 to TRBJ2-7; D may be TRBD2 (5 bases). CDR3 length equals 15 residues. Germline assignment: CDR1 SGHVS and CDR2 FQNEAQ. The ends were cut back, 5 bases at V and 5 bases at J, with 19 bases in the middle. CDR3 protein: CASSPPGRTPHEQYF. The CDR3 region has the DNA TGTGCCAGCAGCCCCCCGGGAAGAACCCCCCACGAGCAGTACTTC. Supplemented by reference TRBV7-8 and TRBJ2-7, the full variable domain reads GAGVSQSPRYKVAKRGQDVALRCDPISGHVSLFWYQQALGQGPEFLTYFQNEAQLDKSGLPSDRFFAERPEGSVSTLKIQRTQQEDSAVYLCASSPPGRTPHEQYFGPGTRLTVT.

The chain employs TRBV7-9 and TRBJ1-3, with D possibly TRBD1 on 5 matching bases. The CDR3 totals 14 residues. CDR1 and CDR2 from the germline V gene are SEHNR and FQNEAQ (reference sequence). V gave up 5 bases and J gave up 6 bases, with 14 bases separating them. CDR3: CASSPGEGINTIYF. The CDR3 nucleotides read TGTGCCAGCAGCCCCGGGGAGGGGATAAACACCATATATTTT. Variable domain in full (rest from reference TRBV7-9 and TRBJ1-3): DTGVSQNPRHKITKRGQNVTFRCDPISEHNRLYWYRQTLGQGPEFLTYFQNEAQLEKSRLLSDRFSAERPKGSFSTLEIQRTEQGDSAMYLCASSPGEGINTIYFGEGSWLTVV.

The genes are TRBV7-3 and TRBJ2-1; D uncertain. In germline, CDR1 is SGHTA, CDR2 FQGTGA. The CDR3 spans 16 residues. V was trimmed by 2 bases and J by 0 bases, leaving 11 bases between them. CDR3 sequence reads: CASSLYKGPSYNEQFF. CDR3 coding DNA: TGTGCCAGCAGCTTATATAAAGGCCCCTCCTACAATGAGCAGTTCTTC.

V and J are TRBV5-1 and TRBJ1-5; 8 bases agree with TRBD1. Germline CDR1 reads SGHRS; CDR2 reads YFSETQ. The ends lost 4 bases at V and 5 bases at J; junction bases unmatched: 5. The CDR3 contains 14 residues. The CDR3 loop is CASSPDRADQPQHF. The CDR3 region has the DNA TGCGCCAGCAGCCCGGACAGGGCGGATCAGCCCCAGCATTTT.

The V gene is TRBV30, the J gene TRBJ2-5; 7 nucleotides line up with TRBD2. Gene TRBJ2-7 matches the end of the DNA better, so the J call may be wrong. Germline CDR1 GTSNPN, CDR2 SVGIG (reference sequence). The CDR3 loop spans 14 amino acids. The CDR3 DNA sequence: TGTGCCTGGAGTGATTTCCCTAGCGGCTACGAGCAGTACTTC. Amino acids: CAWSDFPSGYEQYF.

The chain has TRBV11-1 and TRBJ2-5; possibly TRBD1 or TRBD2 for D (5 bases each). The CDR3 is made up of 14 amino acids. CDR1 and CDR2 from the germline V gene are SGHAT and FQDESV (reference sequence). Trimming stripped 0 bases from V and 5 bases from J, with 10 bases between. CDR3: CASSLAGAGETQYF. As DNA, the CDR3 is TGTGCCAGCAGCTTAGCGGGAGCAGGGGAGACCCAGTACTTC. The full variable domain, its missing parts supplied by reference TRBV11-1 and TRBJ2-5, is EAEVAQSPRYKITEKSQAVAFWCDPISGHATLYWYRQILGQGPELLVQFQDESVVDDSQLPKDRFSAERLKGVDSTLKIQPAELGDSAMYLCASSLAGAGETQYFGPGTRLLVL.

The genes are TRBV29-1 and TRBJ2-5; TRBD2 matches 11 bases. CDR1 is SQVTM and CDR2 is ANQGSEA in the germline V gene. The CDR3 runs 13 residues. V lost 6 bases and J lost 2; bases outside the gene matches: 2. For the CDR3, the DNA is TGCAGCGTCAGACTAGCGGGGCAAGAGACCCAGTACTTC. It specifies CSVRLAGQETQYF.

The chain links TRBV4-2 to TRBJ2-1, with TRBD2 matching over 8 bases. CDR1 LGHNA and CDR2 YNFKEQ come from the germline V gene. The CDR3 loop spans 15 amino acids. Trimming took 8 bases from V and 5 from J; bases not matched to a gene: 11. CDR3 DNA: TGTGCCAGCGATCGGGAGGGGCGCGGACACAATGAGCAGTTCTTC. Protein: CASDREGRGHNEQFF.

CDR3 region: CASSSSVGRGNQPQHF. The DNA for the CDR3 is TGTGCCAGCAGTTCTTCTGTAGGAAGAGGCAATCAGCCCCAGCATTTT. The chain joins TRBV27 to TRBJ1-5; D is unclear. The germline V gene encodes CDR1 MNHEY and CDR2 SMNVEV (reference sequence). Trimming took 4 bases from V and 2 from J, leaving 15 bases between them. The length of the CDR3 is 16 residues.

The chain uses TRBV14 and TRBJ2-5, with TRBD1 as a possible D gene (5 bases). CDR3 size: 12 residues. Trimming cost V 6 bases and J 12 bases, with 17 bases left between them. The germline V gene encodes CDR1 SGHDN and CDR2 FVKESK. In nucleotides, the CDR3 is TGTGCCAGCAGTCAAAGGTCCAGGGCGAAGTACTTC. This codes for CASSQRSRAKYF. The full variable domain, its missing parts supplied by reference TRBV14 and TRBJ2-5, is EAGVTQFPSHSVIEKGQTVTLRCDPISGHDNLYWYRRVMGKEIKFLLHFVKESKQDESGMPNNRFLAERTGGTYSTLKVQPAELEDSGVYFCASSQRSRAKYFGPGTRLLVL.

CDR3 sequence: CASRLTAGSNYEQYF. CDR3 bases: TGTGCCAGCAGGCTTACCGCAGGGTCGAACTACGAGCAGTACTTC. V usage is TRBV6-5 and J usage is TRBJ2-7; TRBD1 is a possible D gene (5 bases). Germline V gene data show CDR1 as MNHEY and CDR2 as SVGAGI. V lost 6 bases and J lost 3, with 18 bases in between. This CDR3 comprises 15 residues.

The chain combines TRBV18 with TRBJ1-5; a possible D gene is TRBD1 (5 bases). Germline loops: CDR1 KGHSH, CDR2 LQKENI. V gave up 3 bases and J gave up 7 bases, with 13 bases separating them. The CDR3 spans 14 residues. The CDR3 DNA reads as TGTGCCAGCTCACCGATCCAGGGCTCCCAGCCCCAGCATTTT. It encodes CASSPIQGSQPQHF.

The CDR3 bases are TGTGCCAGCAGTGACTCCCTCGGGACACTCTCCACCGGGGAGCTGTTTTTT. Translated, it gives CASSDSLGTLSTGELFF. The chain is built from TRBV6-4 and TRBJ2-2; TRBD1 might be the D (6 bases). With 0 bases removed from V and 4 bases from J, the gap between germline ends came to 15 bases. This CDR3 comprises 17 residues. Per the germline V gene, CDR1 is MRHNA and CDR2 is SNTAGT.

The chain carries TRBV7-2 and TRBJ2-5; D remains unclear. Germline CDR1 reads SGHTA; CDR2 reads FQGNSA. The CDR3 is 15 amino acids. V was clipped by 1 base and J by 0 bases, with 9 bases between them. This CDR3 reads CASSLVPGYQETQYF. Written as DNA, the CDR3 is TGTGCCAGCAGCTTAGTCCCAGGCTACCAAGAGACCCAGTACTTC.

This chain links TRBV5-4 with TRBJ2-1, with 8 bases fitting TRBD1. Per the germline V gene, CDR1 is SGHNT and CDR2 is YYREEE (reference sequence). V lost 2 bases to trimming and J lost 4 bases; unmatched junction nucleotides: 5. CDR3 length: 15 amino acids. The CDR3 sequence is CASSLDGQGYNEQFF. Here the CDR3 DNA reads TGTGCCAGCAGCTTAGATGGACAGGGTTACAATGAGCAGTTCTTC.

The chain is built from TRBV7-9 and TRBJ1-5; perhaps TRBD1 as D (5 bases). V was cut by 0 bases and J by 4 bases, with 10 bases left in between. CDR3 length: 15 amino acids. The germline V gene encodes CDR1 SEHNR and CDR2 FQNEAQ (reference sequence). CDR3 coding DNA: TGTGCCAGCAGCTTAGCGGGGGGTTGGAATCAGCCCCAGCATTTT. Translation gives CASSLAGGWNQPQHF.

The chain couples TRBV2 to TRBJ1-3, with D unclear. The germline V and J ends were trimmed by 0 bases and 1 base, with 7 bases remaining between them. Germline V lookup: CDR1 SNHLY, CDR2 FYNNEI. The CDR3 runs 15 residues. The CDR3 coding sequence is TGTGCCAGCAGTGAAGCGTGGGGTTCTGGAAACACCATATATTTT. Residues: CASSEAWGSGNTIYF. Full variable domain (remainder filled in from reference TRBV2 and TRBJ1-3): EPEVTQTPSHQVTQMGQEVILRCVPISNHLYFYWYRQILGQKVEFLVSFYNNEISEKSEIFDDQFSVERPDGSNFTLKIRSTKLEDSAMYFCASSEAWGSGNTIYFGEGSWLTVV.

V gene TRBV30 combines with J gene TRBJ2-3; no clear D gene. Germline CDR1 GTSNPN, CDR2 SVGIG (reference sequence). The germline V and J ends were trimmed by 0 bases and 4 bases, with 8 bases remaining between them. The CDR3 is made up of 13 amino acids. In DNA, the CDR3 is TGTGCCTGGAGTGTATTTGGGGCAGATACGCAGTATTTT. It translates to CAWSVFGADTQYF.

This clone was found once. This may arise from a read error, as a much more abundant clone is one base away. This sequence joins TRBV6-1 and TRBJ1-2, with TRBD1 as a possible D gene (5 bases). Trimming removed 3 bases from V and 3 bases from J, with 5 bases in between. This CDR3 has 12 residues. In germline, CDR1 is MNHNS, CDR2 SASEGT. The CDR3 sequence: CASSDRDYGYTF. CDR3 in DNA: TGTGCCAGCAGTGACAGGGACTATGGCTACACCTTC.

This rearrangement joins TRBV5-1 to TRBJ2-1; D not certain. Germline CDR1 SGHRS, CDR2 YFSETQ. The CDR3 length is 14 residues. The V end was cut by 0 bases, the J end by 12 bases, with 16 bases between. CDR3 region: CASSLEFARTSQFF. The CDR3 DNA is TGCGCCAGCAGCTTGGAATTCGCGCGCACCTCGCAGTTCTTC.

The chain couples TRBV5-1 to TRBJ2-7, with a weak D call TRBD1 (6 bases). Germline V gene data show CDR1 as SGHRS and CDR2 as YFSETQ. The CDR3 is 14 amino acids. V lost 5 bases, J lost 4 bases, and 16 bases lay in between. The chain's CDR3 is CASRQTGSIYEQYF. The CDR3 coding sequence is TGCGCCAGCAGGCAGACAGGATCCATTTACGAGCAGTACTTC.

Regarding this clone: Other DNA variants within this sample encode the same CDR3. The CDR3 region has the DNA TGTGCCAGCAGGACTAGGAACACCGGGGAGCTGTTTTTT. Translation gives CASRTRNTGELFF. V and J are TRBV2 and TRBJ2-2, with a tentative D call TRBD2 (6 bases). Germline V gene lookup returns CDR1 SNHLY and CDR2 FYNNEI. CDR3 length: 13 amino acids. The V end was cut by 6 bases, the J end by 1 base, with 6 bases between. The full variable domain, completed using reference TRBV2 and TRBJ2-2, is EPEVTQTPSHQVTQMGQEVILRCVPISNHLYFYWYRQILGQKVEFLVSFYNNEISEKSEIFDDQFSVERPDGSNFTLKIRSTKLEDSAMYFCASRTRNTGELFFGEGSRLTVL.

The chain carries TRBV5-1 and TRBJ2-5; TRBD2 agrees at 11 bases. J was trimmed by 4 bases and V by 0 bases; bases with no gene match: 5. Germline loops: CDR1 SGHRS, CDR2 YFSETQ. The CDR3 covers 16 residues. CDR3 region: CASSLGVAGGPETQYF. The CDR3 DNA reads as TGCGCCAGCAGCTTGGGTGTAGCGGGAGGGCCAGAGACCCAGTACTTC.

This clone was counted once. The rearrangement joins TRBV18 to TRBJ1-2; D gene ambiguous. Germline V lookup: CDR1 KGHSH, CDR2 LQKENI. V shed 4 bases and J shed 7 bases, with 19 bases lying between them. The CDR3 contains 15 residues. The CDR3 reads CASSQNTQPPIGYTF. CDR3 nucleotide sequence: TGTGCCAGCTCACAAAATACCCAACCGCCAATTGGCTACACCTTC.

The chain uses TRBV2 and TRBJ2-3, with 11 bases lining up with TRBD2. Looked up from germline, CDR1 is SNHLY and CDR2 is FYNNEI. This CDR3 is built from 16 residues. V shed 7 bases and J 2 bases; nucleotides not matched to a gene: 8. The chain's CDR3 is CASIILAGAYTDTQYF. CDR3 nucleotide sequence: TGTGCCAGCATTATACTAGCGGGGGCCTACACAGATACGCAGTATTTT.

This rearrangement joins TRBV11-3 to TRBJ2-1; 10 bases are shared with TRBD2. V shed 10 bases, J shed 5 bases, and the junction held 11 bases outside the gene matches. The CDR3 covers 15 residues. CDR1 and CDR2 from the germline V gene are SGHNT and YENEEA. CDR3 nucleotides: TGTGCCACCTCATCCGGGACTAGCGTTGACAATGAGCAGTTCTTC. It translates to CATSSGTSVDNEQFF.